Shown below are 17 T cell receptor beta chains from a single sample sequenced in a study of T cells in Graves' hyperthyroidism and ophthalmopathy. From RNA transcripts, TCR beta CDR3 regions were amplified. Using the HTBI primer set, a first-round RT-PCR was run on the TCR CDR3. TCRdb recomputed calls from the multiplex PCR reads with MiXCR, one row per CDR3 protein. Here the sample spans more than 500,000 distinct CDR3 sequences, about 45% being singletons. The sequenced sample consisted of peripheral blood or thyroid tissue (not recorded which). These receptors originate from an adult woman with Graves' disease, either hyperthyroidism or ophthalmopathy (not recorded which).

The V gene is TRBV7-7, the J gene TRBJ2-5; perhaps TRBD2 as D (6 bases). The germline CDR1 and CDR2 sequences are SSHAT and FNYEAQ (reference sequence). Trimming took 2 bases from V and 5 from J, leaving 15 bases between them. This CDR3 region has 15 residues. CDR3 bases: TGTGCCAGCAGCTTAACCGGGGGACTCACGGAGACCCAGTACTTC. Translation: CASSLTGGLTETQYF.

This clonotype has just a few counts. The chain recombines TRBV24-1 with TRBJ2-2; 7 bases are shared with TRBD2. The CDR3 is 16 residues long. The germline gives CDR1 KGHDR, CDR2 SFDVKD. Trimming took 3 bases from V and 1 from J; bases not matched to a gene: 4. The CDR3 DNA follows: TGTGCCACCAGTGATCGGACTAGATGGAACACCGGGGAGCTGTTTTTT. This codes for CATSDRTRWNTGELFF.

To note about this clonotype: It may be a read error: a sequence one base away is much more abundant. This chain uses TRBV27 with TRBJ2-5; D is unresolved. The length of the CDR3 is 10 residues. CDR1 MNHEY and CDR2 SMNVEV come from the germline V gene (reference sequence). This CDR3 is CASTMETQSF. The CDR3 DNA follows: TGTGCCAGCACCATGGAGACCCAGTCCTTC.

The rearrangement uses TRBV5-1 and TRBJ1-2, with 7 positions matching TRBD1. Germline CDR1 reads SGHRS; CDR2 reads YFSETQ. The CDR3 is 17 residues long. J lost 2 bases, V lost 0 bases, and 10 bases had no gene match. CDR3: CASSLAGTDPLNYGYTF. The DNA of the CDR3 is TGCGCCAGCAGCTTGGCCGGGACAGACCCCCTAAACTATGGCTACACCTTC.

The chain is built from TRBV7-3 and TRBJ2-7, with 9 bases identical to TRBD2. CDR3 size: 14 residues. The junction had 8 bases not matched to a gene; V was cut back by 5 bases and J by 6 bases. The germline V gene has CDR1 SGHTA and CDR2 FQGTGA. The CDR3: CASSPIGTSSEQYF. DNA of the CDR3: TGTGCCAGCAGCCCTATCGGGACTAGCTCCGAGCAGTACTTC. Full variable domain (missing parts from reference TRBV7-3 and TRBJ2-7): GAGVSQTPSNKVTEKGKYVELRCDPISGHTALYWYRQSLGQGPEFLIYFQGTGAADDSGLPNDRFFAVRPEGSVSTLKIQRTERGDSAVYLCASSPIGTSSEQYFGPGTRLTVT.

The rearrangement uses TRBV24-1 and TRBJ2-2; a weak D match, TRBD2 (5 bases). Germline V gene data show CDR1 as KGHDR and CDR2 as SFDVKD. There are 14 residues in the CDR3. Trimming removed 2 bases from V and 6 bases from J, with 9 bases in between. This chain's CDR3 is CATSDSWESGELFF. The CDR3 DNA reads TGTGCCACCAGTGATTCTTGGGAGTCCGGGGAGCTGTTTTTT.

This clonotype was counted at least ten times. In DNA form, the CDR3 reads TGTGCCAGCAGCTCCCCCTCCTACGAGCAGTACTTC. Protein sequence: CASSSPSYEQYF. V gene TRBV13 combines with J gene TRBJ2-7, with D unresolved. The CDR3 has 12 amino acids. V was clipped by 4 bases and J by 0 bases, with 4 bases between them. Germline V gives CDR1 PRHDT, CDR2 FYEKMQ (reference sequence).

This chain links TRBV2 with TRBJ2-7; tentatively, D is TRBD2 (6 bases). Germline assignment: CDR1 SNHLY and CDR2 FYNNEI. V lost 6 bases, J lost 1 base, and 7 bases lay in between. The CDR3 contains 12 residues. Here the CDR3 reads CASRGLSYEQYF. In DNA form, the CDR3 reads TGTGCCAGCAGGGGACTTTCCTACGAGCAGTACTTC.

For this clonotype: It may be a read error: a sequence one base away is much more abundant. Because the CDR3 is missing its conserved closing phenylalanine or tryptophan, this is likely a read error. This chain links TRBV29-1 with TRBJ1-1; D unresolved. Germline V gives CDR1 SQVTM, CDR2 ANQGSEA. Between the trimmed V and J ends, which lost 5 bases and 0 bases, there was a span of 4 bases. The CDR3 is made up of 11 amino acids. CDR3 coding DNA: TGCAGCGTTTGCCTGAACACTGAAGCTTTCCTT. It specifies CSVCLNTEAFL.

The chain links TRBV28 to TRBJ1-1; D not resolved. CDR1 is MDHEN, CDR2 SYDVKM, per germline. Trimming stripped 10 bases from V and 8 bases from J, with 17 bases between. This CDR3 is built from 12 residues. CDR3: CATNPCSFEAFF. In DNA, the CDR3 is TGTGCCACCAACCCGTGCAGCTTCGAAGCTTTCTTT. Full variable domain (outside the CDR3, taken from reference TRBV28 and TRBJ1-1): DVKVTQSSRYLVKRTGEKVFLECVQDMDHENMFWYRQDPGLGLRLIYFSYDVKMKEKGDIPEGYSVSREKKERFSLILESASTNQTSMYLCATNPCSFEAFFGQGTRLTVV.

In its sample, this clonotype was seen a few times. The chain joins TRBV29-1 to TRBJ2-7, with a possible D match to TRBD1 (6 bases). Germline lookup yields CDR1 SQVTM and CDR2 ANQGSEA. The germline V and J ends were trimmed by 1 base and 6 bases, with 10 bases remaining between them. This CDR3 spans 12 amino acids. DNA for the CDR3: TGCAGCGTTGAAGGGGGCAGGGGCGAGCAGTACTTC. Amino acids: CSVEGGRGEQYF.

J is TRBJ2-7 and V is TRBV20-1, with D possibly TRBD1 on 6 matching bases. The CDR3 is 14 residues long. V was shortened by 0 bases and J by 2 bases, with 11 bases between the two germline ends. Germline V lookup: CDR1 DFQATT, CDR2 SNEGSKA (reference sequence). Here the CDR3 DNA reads TGCAGTGCTAGAGATAGGCAGGGGACCTACGAGCAGTACTTC. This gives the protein CSARDRQGTYEQYF.

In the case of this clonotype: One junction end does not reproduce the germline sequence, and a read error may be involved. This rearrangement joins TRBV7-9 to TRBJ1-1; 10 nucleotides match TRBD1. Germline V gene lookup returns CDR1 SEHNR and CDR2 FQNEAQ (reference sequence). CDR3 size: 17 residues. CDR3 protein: CASSRGNRQGAGTEAFF. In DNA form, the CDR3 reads TGCGCCAGCAGCCGCGGTAATAGACAGGGGGCCGGGACTGAAGCTTTCTTT.

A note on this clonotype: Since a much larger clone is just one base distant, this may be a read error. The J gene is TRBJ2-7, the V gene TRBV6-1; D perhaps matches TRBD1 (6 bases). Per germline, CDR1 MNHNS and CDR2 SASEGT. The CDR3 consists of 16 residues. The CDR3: CANSYASPGQSYEQYF. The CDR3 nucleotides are TGTGCCAACAGTTACGCCTCCCCGGGACAAAGCTACGAGCAGTACTTC.

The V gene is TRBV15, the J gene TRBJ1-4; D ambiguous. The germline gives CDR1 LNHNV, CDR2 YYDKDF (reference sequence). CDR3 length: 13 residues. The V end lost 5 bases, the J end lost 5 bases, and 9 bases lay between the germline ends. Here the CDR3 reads CATSGTMNEKLFF. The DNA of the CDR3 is TGTGCCACCAGCGGAACTATGAATGAAAAACTGTTTTTT.

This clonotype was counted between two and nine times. The CDR3, as DNA: TGTGCCAGCAGCGTTCGGCAGGATGGCTACACCTTC. Its protein is CASSVRQDGYTF. This chain connects TRBV9 to TRBJ1-2, with D uncertain. The ends were cut back, 2 bases at V and 6 bases at J, with 8 bases in the middle. This CDR3 contains 12 residues. CDR1 is SGDLS, CDR2 YYNGEE, per germline.

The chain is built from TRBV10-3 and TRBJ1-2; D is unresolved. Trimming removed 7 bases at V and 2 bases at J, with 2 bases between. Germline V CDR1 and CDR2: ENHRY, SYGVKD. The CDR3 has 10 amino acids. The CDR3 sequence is CAIMNYGYTF. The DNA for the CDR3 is TGTGCCATCATGAACTATGGCTACACCTTC.